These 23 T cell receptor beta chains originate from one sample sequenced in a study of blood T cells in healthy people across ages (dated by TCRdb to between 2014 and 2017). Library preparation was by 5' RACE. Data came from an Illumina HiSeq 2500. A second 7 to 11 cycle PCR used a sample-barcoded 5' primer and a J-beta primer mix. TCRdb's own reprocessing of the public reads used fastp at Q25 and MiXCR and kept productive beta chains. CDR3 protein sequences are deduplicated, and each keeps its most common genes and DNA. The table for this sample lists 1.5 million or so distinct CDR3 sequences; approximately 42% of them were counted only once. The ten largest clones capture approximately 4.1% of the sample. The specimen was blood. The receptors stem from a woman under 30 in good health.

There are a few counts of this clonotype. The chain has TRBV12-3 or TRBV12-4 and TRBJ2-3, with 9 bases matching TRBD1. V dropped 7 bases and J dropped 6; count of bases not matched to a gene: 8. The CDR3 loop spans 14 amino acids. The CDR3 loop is CASKTGQGPDTQYF. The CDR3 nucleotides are TGTGCCAGCAAAACGGGACAGGGACCGGATACGCAGTATTTT.

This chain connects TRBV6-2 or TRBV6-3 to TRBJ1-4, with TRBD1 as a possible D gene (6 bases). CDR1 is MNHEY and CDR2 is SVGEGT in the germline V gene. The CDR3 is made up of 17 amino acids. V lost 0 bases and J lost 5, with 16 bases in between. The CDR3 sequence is CASSYSSYGTHNEKLFF. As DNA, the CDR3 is TGTGCCAGCAGTTACTCGTCGTACGGGACACACAATGAAAAACTGTTTTTT.

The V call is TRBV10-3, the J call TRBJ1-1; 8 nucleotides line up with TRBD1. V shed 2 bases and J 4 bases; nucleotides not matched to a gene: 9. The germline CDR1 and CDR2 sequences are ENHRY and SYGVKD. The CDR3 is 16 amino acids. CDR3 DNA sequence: TGTGCCATCAGTGAGCCGATAGTAGGACAGGGCACTGAAGCTTTCTTT. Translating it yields CAISEPIVGQGTEAFF.

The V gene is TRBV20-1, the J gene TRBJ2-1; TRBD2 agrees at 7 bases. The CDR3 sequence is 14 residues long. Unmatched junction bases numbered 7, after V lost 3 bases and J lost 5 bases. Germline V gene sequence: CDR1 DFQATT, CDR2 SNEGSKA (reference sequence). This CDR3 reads CSASRAGLNNEQFF. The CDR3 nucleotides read TGCAGTGCTAGCCGAGCGGGGTTAAACAATGAGCAGTTCTTC.

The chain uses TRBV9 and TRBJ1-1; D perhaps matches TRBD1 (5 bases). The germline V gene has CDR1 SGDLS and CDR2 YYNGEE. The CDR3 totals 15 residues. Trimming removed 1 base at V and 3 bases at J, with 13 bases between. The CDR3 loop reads CASSVPSGTDTEAFF. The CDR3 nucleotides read TGTGCCAGCAGCGTACCGTCCGGGACGGACACTGAAGCTTTCTTT.

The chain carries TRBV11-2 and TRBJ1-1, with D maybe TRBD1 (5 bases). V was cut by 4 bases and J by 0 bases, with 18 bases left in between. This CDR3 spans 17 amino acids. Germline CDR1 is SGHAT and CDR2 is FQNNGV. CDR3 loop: CASSSPPGGRMNTEAFF. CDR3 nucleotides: TGTGCCAGCAGCTCACCCCCGGGGGGAAGGATGAACACTGAAGCTTTCTTT.

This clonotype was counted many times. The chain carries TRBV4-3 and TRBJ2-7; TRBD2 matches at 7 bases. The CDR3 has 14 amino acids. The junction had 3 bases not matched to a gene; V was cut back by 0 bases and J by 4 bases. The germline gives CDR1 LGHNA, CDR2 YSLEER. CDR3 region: CASSQDLGGYEQYF. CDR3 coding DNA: TGCGCCAGCAGCCAAGACTTGGGGGGGTACGAGCAGTACTTC.

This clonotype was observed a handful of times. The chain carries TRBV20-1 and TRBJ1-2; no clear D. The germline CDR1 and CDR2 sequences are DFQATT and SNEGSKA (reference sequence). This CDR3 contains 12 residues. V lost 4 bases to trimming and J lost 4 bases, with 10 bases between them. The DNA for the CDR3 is TGCAGTGCTACACCCATGGGCTATGGCTACACCTTC. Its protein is CSATPMGYGYTF.

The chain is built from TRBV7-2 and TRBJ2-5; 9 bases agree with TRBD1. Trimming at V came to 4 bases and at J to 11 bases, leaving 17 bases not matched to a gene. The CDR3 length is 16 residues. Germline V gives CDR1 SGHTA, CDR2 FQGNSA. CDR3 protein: CASSYLGQGTKNEQYF. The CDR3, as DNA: TGTGCCAGCAGCTACCTGGGACAGGGTACCAAAAATGAGCAGTACTTC.

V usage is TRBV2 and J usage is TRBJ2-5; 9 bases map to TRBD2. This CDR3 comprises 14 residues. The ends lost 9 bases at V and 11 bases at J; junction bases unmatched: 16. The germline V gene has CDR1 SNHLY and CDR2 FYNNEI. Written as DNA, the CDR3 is TGTGCCAGGCACCTTAGCGGGAGTTCTGATGAGCAGTACTTC. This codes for CARHLSGSSDEQYF.

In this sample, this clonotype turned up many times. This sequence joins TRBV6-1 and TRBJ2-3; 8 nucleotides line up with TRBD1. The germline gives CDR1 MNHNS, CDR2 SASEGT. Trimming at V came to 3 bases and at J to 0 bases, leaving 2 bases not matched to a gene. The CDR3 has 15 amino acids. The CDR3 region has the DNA TGTGCCAGCAGTGAGGGGACAGGCAGCACAGATACGCAGTATTTT. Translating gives CASSEGTGSTDTQYF.

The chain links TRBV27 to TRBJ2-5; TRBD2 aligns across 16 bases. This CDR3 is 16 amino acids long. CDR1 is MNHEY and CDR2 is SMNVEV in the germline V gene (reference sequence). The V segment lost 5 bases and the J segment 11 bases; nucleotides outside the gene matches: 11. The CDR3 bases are TGTGCCAGCAGTCCAGGGACTAGCGGGGGGGCCAATGAGCAGTACTTC. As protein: CASSPGTSGGANEQYF.

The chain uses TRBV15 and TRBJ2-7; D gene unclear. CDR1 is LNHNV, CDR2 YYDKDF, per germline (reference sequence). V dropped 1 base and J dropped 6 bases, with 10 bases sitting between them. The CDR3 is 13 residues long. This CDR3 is CATSRVPYCEQYF. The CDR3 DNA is TGTGCCACCAGCAGAGTCCCATACTGCGAGCAGTACTTC.

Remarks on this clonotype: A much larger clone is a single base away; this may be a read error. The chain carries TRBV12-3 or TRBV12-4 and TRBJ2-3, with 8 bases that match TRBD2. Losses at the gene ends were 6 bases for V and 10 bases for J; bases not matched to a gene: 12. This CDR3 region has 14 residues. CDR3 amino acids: CASRFGTSVDAQYF. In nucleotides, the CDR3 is TGTGCCAGCAGGTTCGGGACTAGTGTCGATGCGCAGTATTTT.

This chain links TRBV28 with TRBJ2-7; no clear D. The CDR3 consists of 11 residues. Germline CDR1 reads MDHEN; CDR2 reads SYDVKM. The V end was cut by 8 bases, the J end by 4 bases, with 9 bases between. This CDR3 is CASRVRYEQYF. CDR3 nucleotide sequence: TGTGCCAGCCGAGTTCGGTACGAGCAGTACTTC.

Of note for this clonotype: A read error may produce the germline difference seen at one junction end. CDR3 nucleotide sequence: TGCAACGTTGTGGGACTAGAAGGCACAGATACGCAGTATTTT. This gives the protein CNVVGLEGTDTQYF. V and J are TRBV29-1 and TRBJ2-3, with 8 bases aligning to TRBD2. Germline assignment: CDR1 SQVTM and CDR2 ANQGSEA. The CDR3 is 14 amino acids.

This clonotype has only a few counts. The CDR3 loop is CASSVTSGRSSANTDTQYF. CDR3 sequence (DNA): TGTGCCAGCAGCGTAACTAGCGGGAGGTCAAGCGCGAACACAGATACGCAGTATTTT. The V gene is TRBV11-2, the J gene TRBJ2-3; the match to TRBD2 covers 12 bases. The CDR3 spans 19 residues. The germline CDR1 and CDR2 sequences are SGHAT and FQNNGV. Trimming removed 5 bases from V and 2 bases from J; junction bases left unmatched: 14. The variable domain in full, with the rest retrieved from reference TRBV11-2 and TRBJ2-3, is EAGVAQSPRYKIIEKRQSVAFWCNPISGHATLYWYQQILGQGPKLLIQFQNNGVVDDSQLPKDRFSAERLKGVDSTLKIQPAKLEDSAVYLCASSVTSGRSSANTDTQYFGPGTRLTVL.

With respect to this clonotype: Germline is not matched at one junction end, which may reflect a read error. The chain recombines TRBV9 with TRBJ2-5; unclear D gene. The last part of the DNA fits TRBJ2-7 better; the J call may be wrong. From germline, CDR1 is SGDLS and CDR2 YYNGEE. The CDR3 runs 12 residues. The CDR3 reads CASGVPGGEQYF. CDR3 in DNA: TGTGCCAGCGGCGTTCCGGGTGGCGAGCAGTACTTC.

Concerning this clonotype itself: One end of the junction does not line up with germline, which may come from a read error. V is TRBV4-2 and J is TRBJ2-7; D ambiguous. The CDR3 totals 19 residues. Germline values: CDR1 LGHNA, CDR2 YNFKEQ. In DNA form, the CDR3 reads TGTGCCAGCAGTCAAGATCAAATTAACACGGACGTAGCATCCTACGAGCAGTACTTC. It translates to CASSQDQINTDVASYEQYF.

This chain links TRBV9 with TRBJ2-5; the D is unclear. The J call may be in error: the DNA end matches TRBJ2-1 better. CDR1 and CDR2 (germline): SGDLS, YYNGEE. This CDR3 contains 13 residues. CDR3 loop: CASSVVSEETQFF. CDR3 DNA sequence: TGTGCCAGCAGCGTAGTTTCCGAAGAGACCCAGTTCTTC.

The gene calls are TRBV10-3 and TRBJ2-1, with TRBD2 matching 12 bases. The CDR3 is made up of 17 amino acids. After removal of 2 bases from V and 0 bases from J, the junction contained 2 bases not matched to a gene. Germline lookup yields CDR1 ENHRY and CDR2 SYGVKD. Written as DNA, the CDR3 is TGTGCCATCAGTGAGACTAGCGGGGGGAGCTCCTACAATGAGCAGTTCTTC. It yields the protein CAISETSGGSSYNEQFF.

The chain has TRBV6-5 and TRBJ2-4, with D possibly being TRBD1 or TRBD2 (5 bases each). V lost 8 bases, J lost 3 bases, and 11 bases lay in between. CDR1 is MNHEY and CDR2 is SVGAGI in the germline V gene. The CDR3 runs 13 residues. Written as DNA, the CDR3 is TGTGCCAGCTCGGGGCGAAGCAAAAACATTCAGTACTTC. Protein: CASSGRSKNIQYF.

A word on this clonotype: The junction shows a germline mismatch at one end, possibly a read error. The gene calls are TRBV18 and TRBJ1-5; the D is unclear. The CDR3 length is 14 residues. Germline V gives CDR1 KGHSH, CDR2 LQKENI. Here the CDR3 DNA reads TGTGCCAGCCCACCTAGCTGGGCGTGGCAGCCCCAGCATTTT. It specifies CASPPSWAWQPQHF.